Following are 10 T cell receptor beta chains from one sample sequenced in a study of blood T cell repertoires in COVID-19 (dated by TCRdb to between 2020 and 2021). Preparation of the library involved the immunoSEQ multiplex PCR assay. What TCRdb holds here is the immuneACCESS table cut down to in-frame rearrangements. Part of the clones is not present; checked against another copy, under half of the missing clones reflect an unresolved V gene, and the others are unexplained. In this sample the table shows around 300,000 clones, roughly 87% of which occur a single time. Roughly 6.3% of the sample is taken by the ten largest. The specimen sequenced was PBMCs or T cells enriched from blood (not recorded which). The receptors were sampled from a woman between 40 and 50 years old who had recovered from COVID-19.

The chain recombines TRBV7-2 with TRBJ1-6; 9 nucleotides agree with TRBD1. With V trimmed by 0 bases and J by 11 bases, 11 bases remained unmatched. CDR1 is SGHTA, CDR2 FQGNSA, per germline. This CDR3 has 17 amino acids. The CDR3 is CASSLAPPGTGLAPLHF. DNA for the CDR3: TGTGCCAGCAGCTTAGCCCCACCGGGGACAGGGTTGGCACCCCTCCACTTT.

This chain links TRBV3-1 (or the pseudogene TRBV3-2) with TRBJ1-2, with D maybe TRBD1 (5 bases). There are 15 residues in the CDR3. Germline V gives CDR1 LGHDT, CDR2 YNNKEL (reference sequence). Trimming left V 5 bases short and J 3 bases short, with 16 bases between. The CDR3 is CASSSGGPRDYGYTF. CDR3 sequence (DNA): TGTGCCAGCAGCTCCGGGGGACCTCGGGACTATGGCTACACCTTC.

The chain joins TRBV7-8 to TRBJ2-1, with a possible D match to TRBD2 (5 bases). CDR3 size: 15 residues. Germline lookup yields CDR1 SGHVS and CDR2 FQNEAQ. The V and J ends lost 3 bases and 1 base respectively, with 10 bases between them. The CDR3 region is CASSLPADSYNEQFF. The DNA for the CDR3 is TGTGCCAGCAGCTTGCCAGCGGATTCCTACAATGAGCAGTTCTTC.

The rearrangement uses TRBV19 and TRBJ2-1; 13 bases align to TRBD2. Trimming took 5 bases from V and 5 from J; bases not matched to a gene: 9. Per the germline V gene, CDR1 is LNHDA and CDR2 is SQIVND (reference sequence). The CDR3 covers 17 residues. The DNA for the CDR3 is TGTGCCAGTAGTCCTTTTGGGACTAGCGGGATGCACAATGAGCAGTTCTTC. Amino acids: CASSPFGTSGMHNEQFF.

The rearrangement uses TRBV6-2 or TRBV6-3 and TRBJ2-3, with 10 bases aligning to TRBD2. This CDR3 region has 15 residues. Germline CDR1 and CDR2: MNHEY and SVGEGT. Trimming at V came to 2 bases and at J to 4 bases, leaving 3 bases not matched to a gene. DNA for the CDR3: TGTGCCAGCAGTTACCGAAGCGGGAGGGCAGATACGCAGTATTTT. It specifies CASSYRSGRADTQYF.

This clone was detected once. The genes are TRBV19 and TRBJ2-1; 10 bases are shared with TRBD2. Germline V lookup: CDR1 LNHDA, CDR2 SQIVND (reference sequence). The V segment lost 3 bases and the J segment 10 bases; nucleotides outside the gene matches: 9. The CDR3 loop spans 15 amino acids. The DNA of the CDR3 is TGTGCCAGTAGTATCGAGCTAGCGGGAGAGCGCGAGCAGTTCTTC. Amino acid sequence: CASSIELAGEREQFF.

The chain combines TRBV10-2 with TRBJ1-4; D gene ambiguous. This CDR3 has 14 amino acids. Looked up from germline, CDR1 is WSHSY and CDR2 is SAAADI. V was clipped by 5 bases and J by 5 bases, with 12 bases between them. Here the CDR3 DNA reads TGCGCCAGCAGTTCCGGGTACATGAATGAAAAACTGTTTTTT. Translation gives CASSSGYMNEKLFF.

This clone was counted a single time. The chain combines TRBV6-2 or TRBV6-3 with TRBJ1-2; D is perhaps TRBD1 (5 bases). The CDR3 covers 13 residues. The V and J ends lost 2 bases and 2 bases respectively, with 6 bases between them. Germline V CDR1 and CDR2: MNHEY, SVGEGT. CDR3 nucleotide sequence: TGTGCCAGCAGTTACGCAGGGAACTATGGCTACACCTTC. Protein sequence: CASSYAGNYGYTF.

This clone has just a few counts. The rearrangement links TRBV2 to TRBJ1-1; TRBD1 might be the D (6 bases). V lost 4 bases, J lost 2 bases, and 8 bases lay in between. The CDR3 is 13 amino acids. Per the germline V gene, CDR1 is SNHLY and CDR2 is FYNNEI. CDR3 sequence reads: CASSVDSNTEAFF. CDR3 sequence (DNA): TGTGCCAGCAGTGTGGACAGTAACACTGAAGCTTTCTTT.

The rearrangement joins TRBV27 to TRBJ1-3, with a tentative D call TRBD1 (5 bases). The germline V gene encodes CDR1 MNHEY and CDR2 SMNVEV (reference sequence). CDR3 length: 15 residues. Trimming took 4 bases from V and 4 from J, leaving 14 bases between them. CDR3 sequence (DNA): TGTGCCAGCAGTTCCGCAGGGAATTTGGGAAACACCATATATTTT. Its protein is CASSSAGNLGNTIYF.